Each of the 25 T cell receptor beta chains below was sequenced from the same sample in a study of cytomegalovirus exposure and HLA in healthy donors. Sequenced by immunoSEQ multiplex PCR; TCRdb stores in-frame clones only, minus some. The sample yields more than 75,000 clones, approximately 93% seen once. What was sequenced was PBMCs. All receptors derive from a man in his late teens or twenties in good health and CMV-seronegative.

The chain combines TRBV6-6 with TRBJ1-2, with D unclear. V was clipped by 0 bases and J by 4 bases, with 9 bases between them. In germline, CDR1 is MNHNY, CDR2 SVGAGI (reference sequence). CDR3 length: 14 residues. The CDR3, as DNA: TGTGCCAGCAGTTACTCGATACAGTTCTATGGCTACACCTTC. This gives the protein CASSYSIQFYGYTF.

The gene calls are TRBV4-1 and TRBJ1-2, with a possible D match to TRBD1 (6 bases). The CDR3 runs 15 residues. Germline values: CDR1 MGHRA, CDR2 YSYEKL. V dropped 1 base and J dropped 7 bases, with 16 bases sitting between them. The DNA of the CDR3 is TGCGCCAGCAGCCAAGCGCCGGGACAAAGGGTTGGCTACACCTTC. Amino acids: CASSQAPGQRVGYTF.

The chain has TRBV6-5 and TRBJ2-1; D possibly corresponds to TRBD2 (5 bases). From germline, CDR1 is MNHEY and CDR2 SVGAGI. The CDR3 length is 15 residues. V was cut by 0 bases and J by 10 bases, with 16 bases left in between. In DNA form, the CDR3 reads TGTGCCAGCAGTTACTCCTATGCGGCGGGCCTAGAGCAGTTCTTC. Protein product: CASSYSYAAGLEQFF.

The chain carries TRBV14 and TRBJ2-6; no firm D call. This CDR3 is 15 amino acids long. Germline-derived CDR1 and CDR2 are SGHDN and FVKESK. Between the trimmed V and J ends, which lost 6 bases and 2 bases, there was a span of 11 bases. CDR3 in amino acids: CASSRSHPGANVLTF. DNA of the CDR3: TGTGCCAGCAGTAGAAGTCACCCTGGGGCCAACGTCCTGACTTTC.

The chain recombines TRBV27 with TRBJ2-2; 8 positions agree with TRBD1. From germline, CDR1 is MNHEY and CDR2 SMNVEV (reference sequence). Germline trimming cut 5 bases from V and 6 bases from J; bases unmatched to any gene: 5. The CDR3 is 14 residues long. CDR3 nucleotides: TGTGCCAGCAGTCGGACAGGGTTGGCCGGGGAGCTGTTTTTT. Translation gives CASSRTGLAGELFF.

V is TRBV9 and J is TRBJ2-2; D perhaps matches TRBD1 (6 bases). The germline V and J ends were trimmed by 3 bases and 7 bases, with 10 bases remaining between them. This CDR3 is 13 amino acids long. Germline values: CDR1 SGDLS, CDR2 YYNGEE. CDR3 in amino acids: CASSAGTNGELFF. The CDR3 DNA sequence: TGTGCCAGCAGCGCTGGGACAAACGGGGAGCTGTTTTTT.

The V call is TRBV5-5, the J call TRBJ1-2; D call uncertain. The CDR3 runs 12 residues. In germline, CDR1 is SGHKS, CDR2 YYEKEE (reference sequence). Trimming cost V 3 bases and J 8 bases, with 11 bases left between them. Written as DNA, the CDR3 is TGTGCCAGCAGCTCATACACGGAGGGCTACACCTTC. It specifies CASSSYTEGYTF.

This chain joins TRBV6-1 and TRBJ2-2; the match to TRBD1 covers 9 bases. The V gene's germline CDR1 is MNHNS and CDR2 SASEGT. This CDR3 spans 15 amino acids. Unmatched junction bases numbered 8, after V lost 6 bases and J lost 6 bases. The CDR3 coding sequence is TGTGCCAGCAGCAGAAACAGGGGGCCACCCGGGGAGCTGTTTTTT. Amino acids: CASSRNRGPPGELFF.

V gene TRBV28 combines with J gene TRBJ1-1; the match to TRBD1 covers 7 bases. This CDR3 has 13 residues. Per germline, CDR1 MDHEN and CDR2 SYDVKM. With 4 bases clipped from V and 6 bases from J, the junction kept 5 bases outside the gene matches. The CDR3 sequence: CASSSGQPAEAFF. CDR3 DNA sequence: TGTGCCAGCAGTTCGGGACAGCCGGCTGAAGCTTTCTTT.

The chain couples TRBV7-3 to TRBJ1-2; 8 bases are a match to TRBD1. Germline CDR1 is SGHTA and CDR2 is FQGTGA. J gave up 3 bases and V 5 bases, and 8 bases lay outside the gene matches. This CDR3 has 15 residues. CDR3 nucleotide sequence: TGTGCCAGCAGCCGTTCCCCGGGACAGGACTATGGCTACACCTTC. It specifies CASSRSPGQDYGYTF.

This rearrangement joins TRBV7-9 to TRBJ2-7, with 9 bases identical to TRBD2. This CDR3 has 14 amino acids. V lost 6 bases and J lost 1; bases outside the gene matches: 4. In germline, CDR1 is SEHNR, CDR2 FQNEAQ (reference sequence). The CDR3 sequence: CASRDLAGSYEQYF. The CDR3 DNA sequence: TGTGCCAGCAGGGATCTAGCGGGGTCCTACGAGCAGTACTTC.

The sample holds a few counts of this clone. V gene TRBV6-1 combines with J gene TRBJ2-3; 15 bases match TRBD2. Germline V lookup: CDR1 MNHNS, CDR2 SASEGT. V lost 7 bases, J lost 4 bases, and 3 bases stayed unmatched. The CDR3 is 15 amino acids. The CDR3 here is CASTGTSGGPDTQYF. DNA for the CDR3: TGTGCCAGCACCGGGACTAGCGGGGGGCCAGATACGCAGTATTTT.

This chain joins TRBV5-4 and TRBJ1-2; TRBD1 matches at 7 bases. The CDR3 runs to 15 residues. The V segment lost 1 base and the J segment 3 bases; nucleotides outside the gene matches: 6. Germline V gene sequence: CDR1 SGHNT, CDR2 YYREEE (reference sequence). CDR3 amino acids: CASSLRQGKYYGYTF. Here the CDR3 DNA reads TGTGCCAGCAGCTTGAGACAGGGCAAATACTATGGCTACACCTTC.

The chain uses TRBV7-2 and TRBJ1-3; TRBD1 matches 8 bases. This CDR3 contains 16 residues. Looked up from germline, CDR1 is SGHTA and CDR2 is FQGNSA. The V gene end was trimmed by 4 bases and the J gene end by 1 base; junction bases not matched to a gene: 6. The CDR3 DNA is TGTGCCAGCAGCTACCACAGGGGGTCTTCTGGAAACACCATATATTTT. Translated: CASSYHRGSSGNTIYF.

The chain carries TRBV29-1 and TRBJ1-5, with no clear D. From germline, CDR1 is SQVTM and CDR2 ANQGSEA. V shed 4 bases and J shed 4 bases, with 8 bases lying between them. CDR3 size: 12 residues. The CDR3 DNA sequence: TGCAGCGTTGGAACGGGAAATCAGCCCCAGCATTTT. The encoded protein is CSVGTGNQPQHF.

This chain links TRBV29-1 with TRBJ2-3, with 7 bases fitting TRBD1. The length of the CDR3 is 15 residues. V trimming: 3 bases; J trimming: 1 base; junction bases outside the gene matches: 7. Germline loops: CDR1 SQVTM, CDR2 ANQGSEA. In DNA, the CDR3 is TGCAGCGTTGAGACAGGGAAGGATGGCACAGATACGCAGTATTTT. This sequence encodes CSVETGKDGTDTQYF.

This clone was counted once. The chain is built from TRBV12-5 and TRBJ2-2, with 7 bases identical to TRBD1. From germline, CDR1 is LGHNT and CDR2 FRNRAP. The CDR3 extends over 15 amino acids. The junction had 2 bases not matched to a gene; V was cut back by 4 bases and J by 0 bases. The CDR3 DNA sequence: TGTGCTAGTGGTTCGGGACAGACGAACACCGGGGAGCTGTTTTTT. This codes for CASGSGQTNTGELFF.

In nucleotides, the CDR3 is TGTGCCAGCAGCCCTTCCTTCGATACGCAGTATTTT. Translating it yields CASSPSFDTQYF. The chain carries TRBV11-2 and TRBJ2-3, with D unclear. From germline, CDR1 is SGHAT and CDR2 FQNNGV. This CDR3 spans 12 amino acids. V lost 5 bases, J lost 6 bases, and 9 bases lay in between.

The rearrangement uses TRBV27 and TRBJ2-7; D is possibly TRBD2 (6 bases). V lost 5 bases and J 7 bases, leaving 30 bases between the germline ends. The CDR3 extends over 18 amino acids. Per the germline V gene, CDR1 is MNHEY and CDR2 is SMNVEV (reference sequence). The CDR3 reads CASSLGGDQGRSPWEQYF. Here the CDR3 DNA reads TGTGCCAGCAGTCTCGGCGGGGACCAAGGGCGTTCCCCCTGGGAGCAGTACTTC.

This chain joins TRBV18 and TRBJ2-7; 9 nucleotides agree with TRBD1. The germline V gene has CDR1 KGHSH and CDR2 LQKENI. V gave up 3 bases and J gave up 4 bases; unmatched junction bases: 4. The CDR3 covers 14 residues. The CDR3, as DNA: TGTGCCAGCTCACCCAGGGACAGGGTGTACGAGCAGTACTTC. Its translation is CASSPRDRVYEQYF.

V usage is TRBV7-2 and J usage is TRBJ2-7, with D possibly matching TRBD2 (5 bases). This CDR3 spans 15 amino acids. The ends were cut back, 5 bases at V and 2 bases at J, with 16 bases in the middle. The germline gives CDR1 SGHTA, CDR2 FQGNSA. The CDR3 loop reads CASSPSGSRPYEQYF. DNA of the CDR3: TGTGCCAGCAGCCCCTCGGGAAGCAGACCCTACGAGCAGTACTTC.

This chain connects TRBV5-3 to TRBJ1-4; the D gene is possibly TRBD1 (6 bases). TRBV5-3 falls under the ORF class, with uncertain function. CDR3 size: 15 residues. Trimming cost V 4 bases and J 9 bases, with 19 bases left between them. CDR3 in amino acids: CARSLWTADVKKLFF. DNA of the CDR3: TGTGCCAGAAGCCTGTGGACAGCGGACGTCAAAAAACTGTTTTTT.

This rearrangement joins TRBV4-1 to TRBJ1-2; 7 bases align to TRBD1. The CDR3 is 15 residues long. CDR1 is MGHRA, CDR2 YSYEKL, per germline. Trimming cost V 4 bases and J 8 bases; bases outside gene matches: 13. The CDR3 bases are TGCGCCAGCAGCCGCGGGACAGTTTTATCGGAAGGCTACACCTTC. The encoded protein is CASSRGTVLSEGYTF.

The CDR3 is CAWTPGLAPGELFF. CDR3 bases: TGTGCCTGGACCCCCGGACTAGCCCCCGGGGAGCTGTTTTTT. The V gene is TRBV30, the J gene TRBJ2-2; TRBD2 matches 8 bases. This CDR3 has 14 residues. In germline, CDR1 is GTSNPN, CDR2 SVGIG (reference sequence). V gave up 4 bases and J gave up 6 bases; unmatched junction bases: 7.

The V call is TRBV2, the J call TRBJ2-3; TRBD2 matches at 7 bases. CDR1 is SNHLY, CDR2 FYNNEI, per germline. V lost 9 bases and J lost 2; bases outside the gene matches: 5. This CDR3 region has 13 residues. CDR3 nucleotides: TGTGCCAGTCAGCGGGACTACACAGATACGCAGTATTTT. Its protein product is CASQRDYTDTQYF.